These T cell receptor beta chains were read from a single sample in a study of blood T cell repertoires in COVID-19. Assay: immunoSEQ multiplex PCR; the TCRdb copy retains only in-frame clones and omits some. The sample has 150,000 to 200,000 clones, roughly nine tenths seen once. The sequenced sample consisted of peripheral blood. The origin of the receptors is a woman of 80 years or more in a cohort sampled during active or convalescent COVID-19. Both conserved end residues are part of each CDR3. D genes are given only for firm matches. Part of the rows lack a size; the others show once, few, many or a class for expanded clones.

clone_size,j_call,d_call,v_call,cdr3_nt,cdr3_aa
.,TRBJ1-6,.,TRBV11-3,TGTGCCAGCAGCTTAGGCAGGGCGGAGAATTCACCCCTCCACTTT,CASSLGRAENSPLHF
.,TRBJ1-2,.,TRBV27,TGTGCCAGCAGTTCCATAGGGGGGGGAGCTGGCTACACCTTC,CASSSIGGGAGYTF
.,TRBJ1-5,.,TRBV19,TGTGCCAGTAGTACCAGACAGACGAGCAATCAGCCCCAGCATTTT,CASSTRQTSNQPQHF
.,TRBJ1-5,TRBD1,TRBV10-3,TGTGCCATCAGTGAGTCGGGCGGGACAGGGGGTCAGCCCCAGCATTTT,CAISESGGTGGQPQHF
.,TRBJ1-1,.,TRBV7-6,TGTGCCAGCAGCTGGGGGGAATCCACTGAAGCTTTCTTT,CASSWGESTEAFF
.,TRBJ2-1,.,TRBV10-1,TGCGCCAGCAGTGAATTCAGGGGGGCCAATGAGCAGTTCTTC,CASSEFRGANEQFF
.,TRBJ1-1,.,TRBV29-1,TGCAGCGTTGAAGGGGGCAGAAACACTGAAGCTTTCTTT,CSVEGGRNTEAFF
.,TRBJ2-2,TRBD1,TRBV25-1,TGTGCCAGCCAGAACAGGGGTTTAGGGAACACCGGGGAGCTGTTTTTT,CASQNRGLGNTGELFF
.,TRBJ1-5,.,TRBV2,TGTGCCAGCGTACTAGACAGGTCCAATCAGCCCCAGCATTTT,CASVLDRSNQPQHF
.,TRBJ2-2,.,TRBV27,TGTGCCAGCAGTTTCCTCGGGGGACCGAACACCGGGGAGCTGTTTTTT,CASSFLGGPNTGELFF
.,TRBJ2-5,.,TRBV12-3/TRBV12-4,TGTGCCAGCAGTAGCAGGGAACAAGAGACCCAGTACTTC,CASSSREQETQYF
.,TRBJ2-1,TRBD2,TRBV5-1,TGCGCCAGCAGCTCGGCCGGACTAGCGTCTTACAATGAGCAGTTCTTC,CASSSAGLASYNEQFF
.,TRBJ2-2,TRBD2,TRBV10-3,TGTGCCATCAGTGGGGAGGGCCTTAGAGGGGAGCTGTTTTTT,CAISGEGLRGELFF
.,TRBJ2-5,TRBD2,TRBV28,TGTGCCAGCAGTTTTTACGGGGGGGCCGATGATGAGACCCAGTACTTC,CASSFYGGADDETQYF
.,TRBJ1-1,.,TRBV29-1,TGCAGCGCCGGGAAGGGGAGGAGGACTGAAGCTTTCTTT,CSAGKGRRTEAFF
.,TRBJ2-3,.,TRBV4-1,TGCGCCAGCAGGGGCGGGACGCGAGATACGCAGTATTTT,CASRGGTRDTQYF
.,TRBJ1-1,TRBD1,TRBV28,TGTGCCAGCCCCCCCCGGACAGGGGGACGAGGCGCCGAAGCTTTCTTT,CASPPRTGGRGAEAFF
once,TRBJ1-5,TRBD1,TRBV11-3,TGTGCCAGCAGCTTTGAGACCCGGGACAGGGGAAGCAATCAGCCCCAGCATTTT,CASSFETRDRGSNQPQHF
few,TRBJ2-2,.,TRBV11-2,TGTGCCAGCAGCTTGGTCCGGGAAAACACCGGGGAGCTGTTTTTT,CASSLVRENTGELFF
.,TRBJ2-3,.,TRBV9,TGTGCCAGCAGCGGTCAGGGAAGGGATACGCAGTATTTT,CASSGQGRDTQYF
.,TRBJ2-2,TRBD2,TRBV25-1,TGTGCCAGCAGTGAAGGGCTAGCGGTTAACTTCAGGGAGCTGTTTTTT,CASSEGLAVNFRELFF
.,TRBJ1-5,.,TRBV12-3/TRBV12-4,TGTGCCACTCAAGAAACGATCAGGCCCCAGCATTTT,CATQETIRPQHF
once,TRBJ2-3,TRBD1,TRBV6-5,TGTGCCAGCAGCCTGGGACAGAGCACAGATACGCAGTATTTT,CASSLGQSTDTQYF
.,TRBJ2-4,TRBD2,TRBV5-1,TGCGCCAGCAGCTTGGAAACGCTGGGGGGAGGGAACATTCAGTACTTC,CASSLETLGGGNIQYF
.,TRBJ1-1,.,TRBV5-8,TGTGCCAGCAGCTTGGTGCAGTATATATCTGAAGCTTTCTTT,CASSLVQYISEAFF
.,TRBJ1-5,.,TRBV7-9,TGTGCCAGCAGCTTAGAAAACAGTGTTCAGCCCCAGCATTTT,CASSLENSVQPQHF
.,TRBJ1-5,TRBD1,TRBV5-1,TGCGCCAGCAGCTTGGCCCTGACAGGGCCGAGTAGCAATCAGCCCCAGCATTTT,CASSLALTGPSSNQPQHF
once,TRBJ2-7,TRBD2,TRBV5-6,TGTGCCAGCAGCTATTCCGGGACTACGAACTACGAGCAGTACTTC,CASSYSGTTNYEQYF
.,TRBJ1-3,.,TRBV30,TGTGCCTGGAGTGTAGCCAGGGCAAATGGAAACACCATATATTTT,CAWSVARANGNTIYF
.,TRBJ2-3,.,TRBV11-2,TGTGCCAGCAGCGCTTCTAGTGCTAGCACAGATACGCAGTATTTT,CASSASSASTDTQYF
.,TRBJ1-6,.,TRBV30,TGTGCCTGGAGTGTGTCCCCGAATTCACCCCTCCACTTT,CAWSVSPNSPLHF
.,TRBJ1-2,.,TRBV6-2/TRBV6-3,TGTGCCAGCAGTAAAACGTACAGGGCTCACTCCTATGGCTACACCTTC,CASSKTYRAHSYGYTF
.,TRBJ1-1,.,TRBV10-3,TGTGCCATCAGTAAATCGGGGAACACTGAAGCTTTCTTT,CAISKSGNTEAFF
.,TRBJ1-1,TRBD1,TRBV19,TGTGCCAGTAGTGTCCAACAGGGGTACACTGAAGCTTTCTTT,CASSVQQGYTEAFF
.,TRBJ1-2,TRBD1,TRBV5-1,TGCGCCAGCAGCCCCACCCGGACAGGGGTTGGCTACACCTTC,CASSPTRTGVGYTF
.,TRBJ1-1,.,TRBV11-2,TGTGCCAGCAGCTTAGACCTAATGAACACTGAAGCTTTCTTT,CASSLDLMNTEAFF
.,TRBJ1-2,.,TRBV21-1,TGTGCCAGGAAGACAGGGTTGGACTATGGCTACACCTTC,CARKTGLDYGYTF
.,TRBJ2-7,TRBD1,TRBV20-1,TGCAGTGCTAGTCCGGGGACAGGAGAAGCCTACGAGCAGTACTTC,CSASPGTGEAYEQYF
.,TRBJ1-5,TRBD1,TRBV19,TGTGCCAGTAGTACGACAGGGCCGCCTCTCCTCAATCAGCCCCAGCATTTT,CASSTTGPPLLNQPQHF
.,TRBJ2-2,TRBD1,TRBV7-9,TGTGCCAGCAGCCAACGACAGGGAACAAACACCGGGGAGCTGTTTTTT,CASSQRQGTNTGELFF
.,TRBJ1-5,.,TRBV28,TGTGCCAGCAGTTTATCTGGGGGCCCAGGCAATCAGCCCCAGCATTTT,CASSLSGGPGNQPQHF